This TCR beta chain was captured in a study of metastatic and nonmetastatic thyroid tumors. Study in general: Repertoire comparisons spanned blood and tumor or nodule tissue from malignant and benign thyroid patients.

Ahead of thyroid surgery, no patient had received treatment of any kind. There are a few counts of this clone. The antigen is not known. The CDR3 loop spans 14 amino acids. Germline V lookup: CDR1 MNHNS, CDR2 SASEGT. V gave up 5 bases and J gave up 3 bases, with 10 bases separating them. TCRdb re-analyzed the PCR reads using MiXCR. The data hold 50,000 or so clones, with 24% observed a single time. Study-level points and caveats: Compared with benign nodules, malignant thyroid tumors were reported to have significantly higher TCR beta diversity in both blood and tumor.

V usage is TRBV6-1 and J usage is TRBJ2-2; D gene uncertain. The sample taken for sequencing was blood. The source is a male donor with papillary thyroid cancer or a benign thyroid nodule (not recorded which). Some clones in this sample may be carry-over from other donors' samples. The CDR3 region has the DNA TGTGCCAGCAGTAAAGGGCTAGACACCGGGGAGCTGTTTTTT. Translating gives CASSKGLDTGELFF.